The rows below give T cell receptor beta chains drawn from one sample of a study of T cell responses to AZD1222 COVID-19 vaccine. Clones were sequenced by immunoSEQ multiplex PCR, and TCRdb holds only the in-frame ones, with some missing. The data hold tens of thousands of clones, with under 95% observed a single time. Source: peripheral blood, taken 28 days after the second AZD1222 dose. Receptor source: an adult who received the AZD1222 COVID-19 vaccine. Each CDR3 is given with its conserved first and last residue. A D gene is named only where the DNA matches it firmly. Clone size is stated in some rows and not others, as once, few, many or a class when expanded.

TRBJ2-3 | . | TRBV30 | TRBD1 | 15 | TGTGCCTGGACTGTTGGACAGGGCTCGGAGGATACGCAGTATTTT | CAWTVGQGSEDTQYF
TRBJ2-7 | . | TRBV19 | TRBD1 | 15 | TGTGCCAGTAGTACCGGGGACAGGGGGCGTTCCGAGCAGTACTTC | CASSTGDRGRSEQYF
TRBJ1-6 | . | TRBV12-3/TRBV12-4 | . | 13 | TGTGCCAGCAGTTTCTCGGGAGATTCACCCCTCCACTTT | CASSFSGDSPLHF
TRBJ2-2 | . | TRBV7-9 | . | 15 | TGTGCCAGCAGCTTAGACCCCCGCGGAGGCGGGGAGCTGTTTTTT | CASSLDPRGGGELFF
TRBJ1-4 | . | TRBV29-1 | . | 12 | TGCAGCGTTGCGGTAACTAATGAAAAACTGTTTTTT | CSVAVTNEKLFF
TRBJ2-1 | . | TRBV21-1 | . | 15 | TGTGCCAGCAGCGGGGCCCAATGCCCCTACAATGAGCAGTTCTTC | CASSGAQCPYNEQFF
TRBJ2-1 | once | TRBV2 | . | 14 | TGTGCCAGCAGGTGGAGTACTCAGCGGAGCGAGCAGTTCTTC | CASRWSTQRSEQFF
TRBJ1-6 | . | TRBV5-1 | . | 12 | TGCGCCAGCAGCTCAGAGAATTCACCCCTCCACTTT | CASSSENSPLHF
TRBJ2-2 | . | TRBV27 | TRBD1 | 14 | TGTGCCAGCAGCGGGACAGGTGCGGCCGGGGAGCTGTTTTTT | CASSGTGAAGELFF
TRBJ1-1 | . | TRBV14 | . | 13 | TGTGCCAGCAGCCAAGAAGTAGGAAGGACAGCTTTCTTT | CASSQEVGRTAFF
TRBJ2-4 | . | TRBV28 | . | 13 | TGTGCCAGCAGTCTTAGGGCCGGGGGCATTCAGTACTTC | CASSLRAGGIQYF
TRBJ2-3 | . | TRBV2 | TRBD2 | 15 | TGTGCCAGAAGGACTAGCTTAAGTGGCACAGATACGCAGTATTTT | CARRTSLSGTDTQYF
TRBJ2-3 | . | TRBV15 | . | 12 | TGTGCCACCAGCACCCTTACTGGTACGCAGTATTTT | CATSTLTGTQYF
TRBJ2-1 | . | TRBV29-1 | . | 15 | TGCAGCGTTGAAGATCGGGCCCTTTTGGGACTTGGGCAGTTCTTC | CSVEDRALLGLGQFF
TRBJ2-5 | . | TRBV2 | TRBD2 | 16 | TGTGCCAGCAGTGTGATGCTCGGGGGGTTCCCAGAGACCCAGTACTTC | CASSVMLGGFPETQYF
TRBJ2-5 | . | TRBV28 | . | 14 | TGTGCCAGCAGTTTCGGGGGTGATGTTAAGACCCAGTACTTC | CASSFGGDVKTQYF
TRBJ1-6 | . | TRBV6-5 | . | 14 | TGTGCCAGCAGTCGACAGTCAAATAATTCACCCCTCCACTTT | CASSRQSNNSPLHF
TRBJ1-6 | . | TRBV7-9 | . | 12 | TGTGCCAGCAGCATGAACGCCGGCACCCTCCACTTT | CASSMNAGTLHF
TRBJ2-7 | . | TRBV7-2 | TRBD2 | 15 | TGTGCCAGCAGCTTAGCGGTAGCGGGGCCCTACGAGCAGTACTTC | CASSLAVAGPYEQYF
TRBJ2-2 | . | TRBV5-6 | TRBD1 | 16 | TGTGCCAGCAGGGGCCGGGACAGGGGGTCCACCGGGGAGCTGTTTTTT | CASRGRDRGSTGELFF